These 23 T cell receptor beta chains originate from one sample sequenced in a study of blood T cell repertoires in COVID-19. Here immunoSEQ multiplex PCR was the method, and the copy in TCRdb shows in-frame clones only, minus some. The sample holds 390,000 or so clones, roughly nine tenths seen once. The sample was PBMCs or T cells enriched from blood (not recorded which). All receptors come from a man aged 18-30 years who had recovered from COVID-19.

The chain is built from TRBV29-1 and TRBJ2-7; tentatively, D is TRBD2 (7 bases). Between the trimmed V and J ends, which lost 3 bases and 0 bases, there was a span of 18 bases. CDR3 length: 16 residues. Germline V gene sequence: CDR1 SQVTM, CDR2 ANQGSEA. CDR3 amino acids: CSVEGGDTLDSYEQYF. The DNA for the CDR3 is TGCAGCGTTGAGGGAGGGGACACCTTAGACTCCTACGAGCAGTACTTC.

This chain links TRBV3-1 (or the pseudogene TRBV3-2) with TRBJ2-3; 7 bases line up with TRBD2. The CDR3 is 16 residues long. Trimming cost V 2 bases and J 3 bases; bases outside gene matches: 8. CDR1 is LGHDT and CDR2 is YNNKEL in the germline V gene (reference sequence). The DNA for the CDR3 is TGTGCCAGCAGCCAATGGAGTGGCGGGGGTACAGATACGCAGTATTTT. Residues: CASSQWSGGGTDTQYF.

The chain recombines TRBV5-1 with TRBJ1-4, with D unresolved. CDR1 and CDR2 from the germline V gene are SGHRS and YFSETQ. V was trimmed by 2 bases and J by 6 bases, leaving 11 bases between them. CDR3 length: 14 residues. For the CDR3, the DNA is TGCGCCAGCAGCTTCACTCTTCCTTATGAAAAACTGTTTTTT. Its protein product is CASSFTLPYEKLFF.

The sample holds a few counts of this clone. The rearrangement uses TRBV29-1 and TRBJ1-1; TRBD1 might be the D (6 bases). Germline lookup yields CDR1 SQVTM and CDR2 ANQGSEA. Trimming removed 5 bases at V and 1 base at J, with 14 bases between. The CDR3 totals 14 residues. The chain's CDR3 is CSVKIQGSNTEAFF. The CDR3 coding sequence is TGCAGCGTTAAAATACAGGGCTCGAACACTGAAGCTTTCTTT.

The chain uses TRBV19 and TRBJ2-4; possible D gene TRBD2, 6 bases. This CDR3 is built from 13 residues. The germline gives CDR1 LNHDA, CDR2 SQIVND (reference sequence). The germline V and J ends were trimmed by 4 bases and 5 bases, with 9 bases remaining between them. CDR3 sequence: CASSRGDQNIQYF. CDR3 coding DNA: TGTGCCAGTAGTAGGGGGGACCAAAACATTCAGTACTTC.

The rearrangement links TRBV5-6 to TRBJ2-2; 7 bases line up with TRBD1. The CDR3 is made up of 15 amino acids. CDR1 and CDR2 (germline): SGHDT, YYEEEE. J was trimmed by 5 bases and V by 3 bases; bases with no gene match: 7. CDR3 sequence: CASSYRPGGTGELFF. The CDR3 DNA follows: TGTGCCAGCAGCTATCGTCCAGGGGGAACCGGGGAGCTGTTTTTT.

J is TRBJ2-5 and V is TRBV11-3; a weak D match, TRBD1 (6 bases). Germline CDR1 SGHNT, CDR2 YENEEA. Trimming left V 5 bases short and J 2 bases short, with 9 bases between. CDR3 length equals 13 residues. CDR3 DNA sequence: TGTGCCAGCAGCACAGGACAGCAAGAGACCCAGTACTTC. It codes for CASSTGQQETQYF.

The chain links TRBV28 to TRBJ1-4; 8 bases align to TRBD1. Germline-derived CDR1 and CDR2 are MDHEN and SYDVKM. Germline trimming cut 5 bases from V and 4 bases from J; bases unmatched to any gene: 6. The CDR3 is 15 amino acids. The CDR3 DNA sequence: TGTGCCAGCAGTCTCTCCACAGGGGGTAATGAAAAACTGTTTTTT. As protein: CASSLSTGGNEKLFF.

In its sample, this clone was seen once. The chain combines TRBV11-3 with TRBJ2-1; 8 bases agree with TRBD2. V trimming: 1 base; J trimming: 5 bases; junction bases outside the gene matches: 7. CDR1 is SGHNT, CDR2 YENEEA, per germline. The CDR3 length is 16 residues. The chain's CDR3 is CASSLGGREGNNEQFF. The CDR3 DNA sequence: TGTGCCAGCAGCTTAGGGGGTCGGGAGGGAAACAATGAGCAGTTCTTC.

The chain carries TRBV9 and TRBJ1-1; D not certain. V shed 3 bases and J shed 5 bases, with 8 bases lying between them. Germline assignment: CDR1 SGDLS and CDR2 YYNGEE. The CDR3 length is 12 residues. The CDR3 DNA follows: TGTGCCAGCAGCGGCGGAGTGACTGAAGCTTTCTTT. Protein product: CASSGGVTEAFF.

The chain couples TRBV10-3 to TRBJ1-1; no clear D gene. The germline CDR1 and CDR2 sequences are ENHRY and SYGVKD. The CDR3 contains 13 residues. Trimming took 0 bases from V and 10 from J, leaving 12 bases between them. The CDR3 region is CAISESEGVRAFF. The CDR3 nucleotides read TGTGCCATCAGTGAGTCTGAGGGAGTGAGAGCTTTCTTT.

This clone was observed once. The chain combines TRBV27 with TRBJ2-7, with TRBD2 matching over 12 bases. CDR3 length: 15 amino acids. The germline CDR1 and CDR2 sequences are MNHEY and SMNVEV (reference sequence). V shed 7 bases and J 5 bases; nucleotides not matched to a gene: 9. Here the CDR3 DNA reads TGTGCCAGCAAGACTAGCGGGAGCCCGCTCAACGAGCAGTACTTC. Its translation: CASKTSGSPLNEQYF.

This clone was recorded only once. The same CDR3 also results from other DNA sequences found in this sample. The CDR3: CASSSGGTNEKLFF. The CDR3 DNA follows: TGTGCCAGCAGTTCAGGGGGAACTAATGAAAAACTGTTTTTT. V gene TRBV28 combines with J gene TRBJ1-4; TRBD1 matches 7 bases. CDR3 size: 14 residues. J gave up 1 base and V 4 bases, and 0 bases lay outside the gene matches. Germline CDR1 and CDR2: MDHEN and SYDVKM.

This clone showed up just a few times. J is TRBJ1-5 and V is TRBV5-1; TRBD1 might be the D (5 bases). With 0 bases removed from V and 3 bases from J, the gap between germline ends came to 19 bases. Germline CDR1 SGHRS, CDR2 YFSETQ. The CDR3 is 18 residues long. CDR3 sequence: CASSLEPGGETINQPQHF. Written as DNA, the CDR3 is TGCGCCAGCAGCTTGGAGCCCGGAGGGGAAACAATCAATCAGCCCCAGCATTTT.

J is TRBJ2-7 and V is TRBV27, with no clear D. The CDR3 totals 13 residues. The germline CDR1 and CDR2 sequences are MNHEY and SMNVEV (reference sequence). V lost 3 bases and J 1 base, leaving 7 bases between the germline ends. For the CDR3, the DNA is TGTGCCAGCAGTTTCCAGAATTCCTACGAGCAGTACTTC. This sequence encodes CASSFQNSYEQYF.

The chain employs TRBV4-2 and TRBJ2-1; 10 bases are shared with TRBD2. V gave up 4 bases and J gave up 1 base; unmatched junction bases: 4. The CDR3 is made up of 16 amino acids. Germline loops: CDR1 LGHNA, CDR2 YNFKEQ. Here the CDR3 DNA reads TGTGCCAGCAGCCGCGGGACTAGCGAATCCTACAATGAGCAGTTCTTC. It yields the protein CASSRGTSESYNEQFF.

Note on this clone: The identical CDR3 is also encoded by other nucleotide sequences in the sample. The chain recombines TRBV7-2 with TRBJ2-5; 7 bases match TRBD2. The V and J ends lost 1 base and 4 bases, in that order; junction bases with no gene match: 0. The CDR3 consists of 13 residues. Per the germline V gene, CDR1 is SGHTA and CDR2 is FQGNSA. The CDR3 spells CASSLGGGETQYF. The CDR3 bases are TGTGCCAGCAGCTTAGGGGGGGGAGAGACCCAGTACTTC.

The V call is TRBV30, the J call TRBJ2-1, with D maybe TRBD2 (5 bases). V was pared by 4 bases and J by 1 base, with 11 bases between. Germline loops: CDR1 GTSNPN, CDR2 SVGIG (reference sequence). The CDR3 loop spans 14 amino acids. The CDR3 DNA is TGTGCCTGGACGGGCGGGCTGTCCTACAATGAGCAGTTCTTC. Translation: CAWTGGLSYNEQFF.

The chain has TRBV24-1 and TRBJ2-1; 12 nucleotides match TRBD2. This CDR3 comprises 17 residues. The trim removed 5 bases at V and 4 bases at J, leaving 8 bases unmatched. Germline CDR1 and CDR2: KGHDR and SFDVKD. For the CDR3, the DNA is TGTGCCACCAGTGGGGGATGGACTAGCGGGAAGTACAATGAGCAGTTCTTC. Its protein product is CATSGGWTSGKYNEQFF.

The chain has TRBV20-1 and TRBJ1-4; D is uncertain. Germline values: CDR1 DFQATT, CDR2 SNEGSKA (reference sequence). Trimming stripped 6 bases from V and 8 bases from J, with 22 bases between. This CDR3 contains 15 residues. The CDR3 bases are TGCAGTGCAAGTGATGACATCGGGAACGAGGAAAAACTGTTTTTT. Translating it yields CSASDDIGNEEKLFF.

The sample holds one count of this clone. The genes are TRBV4-1 and TRBJ1-5; TRBD1 matches at 8 bases. Germline V CDR1 and CDR2: MGHRA, YSYEKL. The ends lost 0 bases at V and 2 bases at J; junction bases unmatched: 3. The length of the CDR3 is 16 residues. CDR3 sequence: CASSQDDRGGNQPQHF. The CDR3 bases are TGCGCCAGCAGCCAAGACGACAGGGGAGGCAATCAGCCCCAGCATTTT.

The chain has TRBV19 and TRBJ2-7; D may be TRBD1 (5 bases). The germline V gene has CDR1 LNHDA and CDR2 SQIVND (reference sequence). The CDR3 contains 13 residues. Trimming cost V 3 bases and J 3 bases, with 9 bases left between them. CDR3 protein: CASSMADSYEQYF. CDR3 sequence (DNA): TGTGCCAGTAGTATGGCTGACAGCTACGAGCAGTACTTC.

The genes are TRBV7-9 and TRBJ2-7; a possible D gene is TRBD2 (5 bases). CDR1 and CDR2 (germline): SEHNR, FQNEAQ (reference sequence). The CDR3 runs 15 residues. V was clipped by 5 bases and J by 5 bases, with 19 bases between them. CDR3 coding DNA: TGTGCCAGCAGCCAGGCTCCCGGCGGGTATAACGAGCAGTACTTC. It encodes CASSQAPGGYNEQYF.